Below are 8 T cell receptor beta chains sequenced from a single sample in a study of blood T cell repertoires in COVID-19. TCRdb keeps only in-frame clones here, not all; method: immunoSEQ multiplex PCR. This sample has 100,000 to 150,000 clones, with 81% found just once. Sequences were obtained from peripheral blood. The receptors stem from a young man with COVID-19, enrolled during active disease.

The CDR3 loop reads CASSFRGPMTSGLSDTQYF. The CDR3 coding sequence is TGTGCCAGCAGCTTTAGGGGCCCTATGACTAGCGGGCTGTCAGATACGCAGTATTTT. The chain combines TRBV7-2 with TRBJ2-3; 10 nucleotides agree with TRBD2. Germline V gives CDR1 SGHTA, CDR2 FQGNSA. CDR3 length equals 19 residues. Trimming removed 3 bases from V and 4 bases from J; junction bases left unmatched: 16.

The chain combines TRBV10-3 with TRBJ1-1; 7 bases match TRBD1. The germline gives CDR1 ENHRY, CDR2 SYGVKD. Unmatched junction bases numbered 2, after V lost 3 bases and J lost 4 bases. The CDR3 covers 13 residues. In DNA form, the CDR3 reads TGTGCCATCAGTGAAAGGGGGCCCACTGAAGCTTTCTTT. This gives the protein CAISERGPTEAFF.

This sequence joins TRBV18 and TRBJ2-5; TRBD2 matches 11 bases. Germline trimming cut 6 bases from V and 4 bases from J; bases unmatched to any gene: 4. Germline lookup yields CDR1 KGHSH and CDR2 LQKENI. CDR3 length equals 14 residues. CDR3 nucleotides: TGTGCCAGCTCCCCCGGACTAGCGGGAGAGACCCAGTACTTC. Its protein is CASSPGLAGETQYF.

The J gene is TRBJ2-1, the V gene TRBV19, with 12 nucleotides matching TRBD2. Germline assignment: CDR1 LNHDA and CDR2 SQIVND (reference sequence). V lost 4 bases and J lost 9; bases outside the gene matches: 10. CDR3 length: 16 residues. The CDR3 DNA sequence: TGTGCCAGTAGTACCCCCCGGACTAGCGGGATTGTTGAGCAGTTCTTC. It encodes CASSTPRTSGIVEQFF.

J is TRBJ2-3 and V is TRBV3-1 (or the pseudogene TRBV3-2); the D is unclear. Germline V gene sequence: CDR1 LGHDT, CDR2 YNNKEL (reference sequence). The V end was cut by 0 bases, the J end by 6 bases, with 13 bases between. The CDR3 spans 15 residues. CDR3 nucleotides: TGTGCCAGCAGCCAAGATGCGGCCGCGAGGGATACGCAGTATTTT. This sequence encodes CASSQDAAARDTQYF.

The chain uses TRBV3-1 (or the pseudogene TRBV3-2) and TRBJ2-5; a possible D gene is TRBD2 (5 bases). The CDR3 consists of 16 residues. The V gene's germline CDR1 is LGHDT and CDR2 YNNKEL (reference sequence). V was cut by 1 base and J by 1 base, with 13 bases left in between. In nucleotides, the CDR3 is TGTGCCAGCAGCCAAGCGCGAGCGGCAGCCCAAGAGACCCAGTACTTC. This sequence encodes CASSQARAAAQETQYF.

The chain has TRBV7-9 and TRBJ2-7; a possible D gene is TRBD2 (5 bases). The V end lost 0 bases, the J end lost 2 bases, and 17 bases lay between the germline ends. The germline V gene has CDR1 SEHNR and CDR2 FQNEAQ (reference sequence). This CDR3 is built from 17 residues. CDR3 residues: CASSLAVAGRRAYEQYF. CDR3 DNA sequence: TGTGCCAGCAGCTTAGCGGTCGCGGGCAGACGAGCCTACGAGCAGTACTTC.

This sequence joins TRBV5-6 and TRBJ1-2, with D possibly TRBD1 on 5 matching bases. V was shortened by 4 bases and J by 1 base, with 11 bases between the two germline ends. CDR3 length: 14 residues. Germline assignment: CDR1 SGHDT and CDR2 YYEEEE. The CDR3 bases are TGTGCCAGCAGCCTGGGGCCTGGTAACTATGGCTACACCTTC. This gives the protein CASSLGPGNYGYTF. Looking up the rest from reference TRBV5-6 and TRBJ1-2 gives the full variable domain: DAGVTQSPTHLIKTRGQQVTLRCSPKSGHDTVSWYQQALGQGPQFIFQYYEEEERQRGNFPDRFSGHQFPNYSSELNVNALLLGDSALYLCASSLGPGNYGYTFGSGTRLTVV.